The clone carrying this TCR beta chain was seen only a few times. This record belongs to a study of regulatory T cells in long-lasting Graves disease. Time point reported: newly diagnosed GD, antithyroid drugs for less than 3 months. The TCR library used RNA extracted from PBMCs. Arm-PCR of CDR3 regions with iRepertoire HTBI primers generated TCR beta libraries. TCRdb itself ran the multiplex PCR reads through MiXCR, one entry per CDR3 protein. The repertoire holds around 250,000 distinct CDR3 sequences, with more than 15% as singletons. CDR3 length: 13 residues. Deletions cut 9 bases from V and 3 bases from J, with 11 bases between. The sample was also reused in another study, on T cells in Graves' hyperthyroidism and ophthalmopathy. As that study records: Each diagnosis drew on symptoms, thyroxine, TRAb, thyroid ultrasound and orbital computed tomography findings.

This clonotype was obtained from a woman in her twenties or thirties with Graves disease. Here the sequenced sample was peripheral blood mononuclear cells (PBMCs), taken at new diagnosis, from a patient treated with antithyroid drugs. The chain links TRBV12-3 or TRBV12-4 to TRBJ2-2, with a possible D match to TRBD1 (5 bases). CDR3 sequence (DNA): TGTGCCAGTATAGGGGCGTACACCGGGGAGCTGTTTTTT. Protein: CASIGAYTGELFF.